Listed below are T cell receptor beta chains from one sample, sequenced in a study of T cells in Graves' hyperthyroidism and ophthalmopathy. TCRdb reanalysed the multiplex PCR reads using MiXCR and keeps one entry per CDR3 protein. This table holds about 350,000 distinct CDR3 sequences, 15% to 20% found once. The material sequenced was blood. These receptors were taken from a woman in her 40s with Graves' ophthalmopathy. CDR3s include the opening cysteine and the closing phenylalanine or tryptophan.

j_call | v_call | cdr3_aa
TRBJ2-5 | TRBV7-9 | CASSFGGGGGEETQYF
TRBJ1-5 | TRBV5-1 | CASSLQGRRGQPQHF
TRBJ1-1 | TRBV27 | CASSFNRDVNTEAFF
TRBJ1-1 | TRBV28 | CASSFGRQGRFTEAFF
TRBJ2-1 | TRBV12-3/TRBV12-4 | CASRTEGPNNEQFF
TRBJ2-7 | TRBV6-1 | CASSNAGINEQYF
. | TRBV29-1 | CSASIPSDYEQFF
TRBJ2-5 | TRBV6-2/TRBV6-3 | CASSQRLAGDQETQYF
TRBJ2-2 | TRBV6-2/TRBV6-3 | CASSYMWRGVGELFF
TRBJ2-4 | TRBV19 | CASSPAARGQSKNIQYF
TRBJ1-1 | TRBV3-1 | CASSQTLLNTEAFF
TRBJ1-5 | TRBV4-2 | CASSQASNSNQPQHF
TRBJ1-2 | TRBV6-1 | CASSAPEAGFYGYTF
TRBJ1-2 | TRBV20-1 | CSASPPGDYTYGYTF
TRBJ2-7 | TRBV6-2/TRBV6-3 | CASTARLAGGYEQYF
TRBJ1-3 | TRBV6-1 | CASSPSRVSGNTIYF
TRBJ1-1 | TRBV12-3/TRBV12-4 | CASGLGQANTEAFF
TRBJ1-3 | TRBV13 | CASSPPGRPGNTIYF
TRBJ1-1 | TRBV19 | CASSLSGQLNTEAFF
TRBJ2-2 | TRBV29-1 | CSATANTGELFF
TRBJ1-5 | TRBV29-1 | CSASDSSNQPQHF
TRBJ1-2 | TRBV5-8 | CASSGRDRVSFGYTF
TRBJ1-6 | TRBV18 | CASSPQQGAVGSPLHF
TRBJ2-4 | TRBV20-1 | CSALNIAKNIQYF
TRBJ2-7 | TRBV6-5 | CASMDRGYAYEQYF
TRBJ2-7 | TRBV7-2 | CASSLVQAYEQYF
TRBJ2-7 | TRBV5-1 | CASSLEGNSYEQYF
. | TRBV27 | CASSSVFLPYEQFF
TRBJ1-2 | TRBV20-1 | CSARDVKGTLMAYGYTF
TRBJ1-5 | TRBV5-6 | CASSRNGNQPQHF
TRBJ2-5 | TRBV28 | CASSFLPVRTRQETQYF
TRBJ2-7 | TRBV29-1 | CSVATVFYEQYF
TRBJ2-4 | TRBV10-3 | CAIKDSGTGKNIQYF
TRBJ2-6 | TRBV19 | CASSIPLSVANVLTF
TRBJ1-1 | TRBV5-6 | CASSWTADMNTEAFF
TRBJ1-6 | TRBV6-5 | CASSYSSSSPLHF
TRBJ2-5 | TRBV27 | CASSFPRLQETQYF